This T cell receptor beta chain is drawn from a study of blood T cell repertoires in COVID-19. Across the whole study: The origin of the acute and convalescent COVID-19 samples was the United States, Italy and Spain. T cells, B-cell-depleted T cells, or PBMCs supplied cDNA or gDNA.

There are 12 residues in the CDR3. Germline lookup yields CDR1 GTSNPN and CDR2 SVGIG (reference sequence). Between the trimmed V and J ends, which lost 3 bases and 1 base, there was a span of 4 bases. As handled by the study authors: The assay estimated nucleated cells by amplifying reference gene primers. Produced via immunoSEQ multiplex PCR; TCRdb's table is partial and in-frame only. That table supplies the V and J calls and clone size; D and trimming were determined from the DNA. The profile covers hundreds of thousands of clones, with approximately 86% appearing a single time and around 2.9% taken by the ten largest.

This rearrangement joins TRBV30 to TRBJ1-3; no reliable D call. Sequences were obtained from peripheral blood. The receptor was derived from a human donor in a cohort sampled during active COVID-19. The CDR3 nucleotides are TGTGCCTGGAGAACATCTGGAAACACCATATATTTT. It yields the protein CAWRTSGNTIYF.